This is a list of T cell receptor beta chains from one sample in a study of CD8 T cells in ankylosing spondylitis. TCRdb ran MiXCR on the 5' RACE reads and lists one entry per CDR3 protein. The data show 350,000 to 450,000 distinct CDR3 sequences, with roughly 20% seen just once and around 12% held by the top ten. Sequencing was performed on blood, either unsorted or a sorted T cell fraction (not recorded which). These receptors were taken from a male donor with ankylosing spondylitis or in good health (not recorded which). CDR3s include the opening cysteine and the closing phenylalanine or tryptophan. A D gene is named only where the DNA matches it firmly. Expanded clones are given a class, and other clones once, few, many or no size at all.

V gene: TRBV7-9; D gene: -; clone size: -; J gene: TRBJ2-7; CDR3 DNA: TGTGCCAGCAGCTCAATCAGGACGGGTTCAGACGAGCAGTACTTC; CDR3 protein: CASSSIRTGSDEQYF
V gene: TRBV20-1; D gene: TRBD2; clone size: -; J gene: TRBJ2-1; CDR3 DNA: TGCAGTGCTAGAGACCTAGCGGGGGCCTATGAGCAGTTCTTC; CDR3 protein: CSARDLAGAYEQFF
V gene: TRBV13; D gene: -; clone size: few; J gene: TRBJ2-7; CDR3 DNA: TGTGCCAGCAGCCGTGACAGGTACGAGCAGTACTTC; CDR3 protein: CASSRDRYEQYF
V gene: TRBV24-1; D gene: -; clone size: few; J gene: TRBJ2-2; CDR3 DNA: TGTGCCACCAGTGATATGAGTCCCGGGACGAACACCGGGGAGCTGTTTTTT; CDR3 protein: CATSDMSPGTNTGELFF
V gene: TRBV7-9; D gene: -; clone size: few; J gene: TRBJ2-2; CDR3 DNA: TGTGCCAGAAACCCCCTGGAGCAGGGTAACACCGGGGAGCTGTTTTTT; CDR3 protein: CARNPLEQGNTGELFF
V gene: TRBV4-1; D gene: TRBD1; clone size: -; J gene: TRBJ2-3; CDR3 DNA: TGCGCCAGCAGCCAGACTAACAGGGGGACAGATACGCAGTATTTT; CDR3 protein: CASSQTNRGTDTQYF
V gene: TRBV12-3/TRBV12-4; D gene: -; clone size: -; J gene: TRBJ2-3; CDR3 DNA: TGTGCCAGCAGCCAACTAGGCCTTCCCTACACAGATACGCAGTATTTT; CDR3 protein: CASSQLGLPYTDTQYF
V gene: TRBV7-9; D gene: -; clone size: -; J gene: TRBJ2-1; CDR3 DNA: TGTGCCAGCAGCTTATGGCAGGGTGCCTACAATGAGCAGTTCTTC; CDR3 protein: CASSLWQGAYNEQFF
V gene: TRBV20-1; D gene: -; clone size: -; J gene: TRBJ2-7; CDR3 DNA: TGCAGTGCGAGGGGCACCTTGAGCTCCTACGAGCAGTACTTC; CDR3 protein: CSARGTLSSYEQYF
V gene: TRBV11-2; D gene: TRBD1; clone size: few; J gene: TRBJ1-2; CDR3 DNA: TGTGCCAGCAGCTTAAACGACGGACAGGGCCTTTATGGCTACACCTTC; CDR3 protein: CASSLNDGQGLYGYTF
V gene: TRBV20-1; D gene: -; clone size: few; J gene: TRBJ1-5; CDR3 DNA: TGCAGTGCTAGAGAACCCGGGACGGTGAATCAGCCCCAGCATTTT; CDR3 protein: CSAREPGTVNQPQHF
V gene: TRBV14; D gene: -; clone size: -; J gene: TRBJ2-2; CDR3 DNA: TGTGCCAGCAGCCATGCTGACACCCTTTGGACCGGGGAGCTGTTTTTT; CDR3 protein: CASSHADTLWTGELFF
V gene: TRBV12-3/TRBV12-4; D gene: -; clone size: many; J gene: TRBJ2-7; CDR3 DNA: TGTGCCAGCAGTCCGACAGGCTCCGAGCAGTACTTC; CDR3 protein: CASSPTGSEQYF
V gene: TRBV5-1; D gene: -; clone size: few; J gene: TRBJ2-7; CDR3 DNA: TGCGCCAGCAGCTTGGAATCGCTACTCGCGCAGTACTTC; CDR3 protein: CASSLESLLAQYF
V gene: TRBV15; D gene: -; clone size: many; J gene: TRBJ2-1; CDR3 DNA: TGTGCCACCGGCGAGAGCTCCTACAATGAGCAGTTCTTC; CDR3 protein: CATGESSYNEQFF
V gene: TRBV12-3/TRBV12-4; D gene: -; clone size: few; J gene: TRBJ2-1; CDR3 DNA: TGTGCCAGCGGCGGGGTTCTGGGCAATGAGCAGTTCTTC; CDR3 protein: CASGGVLGNEQFF
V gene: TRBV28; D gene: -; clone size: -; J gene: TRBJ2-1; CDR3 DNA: TGTGCCAGCAGTTTCCCGGGGAATGAGCAGTTCTTC; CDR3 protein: CASSFPGNEQFF
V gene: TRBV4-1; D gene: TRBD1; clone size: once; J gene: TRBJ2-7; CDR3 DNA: TGCGCCAGCAGCCAACTGGGGACAGGGTTTTTTTCCGAGCAGTACTTC; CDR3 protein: CASSQLGTGFFSEQYF
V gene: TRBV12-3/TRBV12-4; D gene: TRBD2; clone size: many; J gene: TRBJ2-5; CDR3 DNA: TGTGCCAGCAGTTCCCCCGGCGGGGGGGCCAGGGAGACCCAGTACTTC; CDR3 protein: CASSSPGGGARETQYF
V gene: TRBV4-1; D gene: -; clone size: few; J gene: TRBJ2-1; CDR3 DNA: TGCGCCAGCAGCCCCTACGAGGGGCCTATCATGAGCTCCTACAATGAGCAGTTCTTC; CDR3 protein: CASSPYEGPIMSSYNEQFF
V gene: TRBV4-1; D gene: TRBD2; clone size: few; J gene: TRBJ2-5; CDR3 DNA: TGCGCCAGCGCACTAGGGACTAGCTTTATTCAAGGACAAGAGACCCAGTACTTC; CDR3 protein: CASALGTSFIQGQETQYF